This T cell receptor beta chain was retrieved from a study of T-cell memory formation after mild COVID-19. This CDR3 comprises 16 residues. With 8 bases clipped from V and 5 bases from J, the junction kept 11 bases outside the gene matches. The authors produced TCR alpha and TCR beta cDNA libraries with sample barcodes and UMIs by 5'RACE using constant-segment primers. MiXCR, applied by TCRdb to the 5' RACE reads, yields one record per CDR3 protein. The profile shows fewer than 500,000 distinct CDR3 sequences, 20% to 25% of them singletons. The source of this sequence is an adult woman who had mild COVID-19 (a few samples of this study predate the infection). Cell type and time point are not known. Sequencing was done on a sample of PBMCs or a T cell subset sorted from them (not recorded which). This rearrangement joins TRBV12-3 or TRBV12-4 to TRBJ2-3; 12 positions match TRBD2. The CDR3 loop reads CASASGRAFLGDTQYF. The CDR3 nucleotides read TGTGCCAGCGCTAGCGGGAGGGCCTTCTTAGGAGATACGCAGTATTTT.